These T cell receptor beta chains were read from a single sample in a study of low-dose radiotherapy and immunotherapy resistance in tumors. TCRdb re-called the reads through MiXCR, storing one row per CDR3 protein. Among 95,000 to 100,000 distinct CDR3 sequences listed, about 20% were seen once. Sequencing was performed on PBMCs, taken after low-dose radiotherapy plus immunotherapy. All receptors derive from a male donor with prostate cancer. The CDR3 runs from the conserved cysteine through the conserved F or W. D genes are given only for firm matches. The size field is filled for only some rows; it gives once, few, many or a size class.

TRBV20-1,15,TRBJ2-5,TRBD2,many,TGCAGTGCTAGAGATGCGGCGGGGGAGCAAGAGACCCAGTACTTC,CSARDAAGEQETQYF
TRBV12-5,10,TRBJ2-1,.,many,TGTGCTAGGGTAGGAGGTGAGCAGTTCTTC,CARVGGEQFF
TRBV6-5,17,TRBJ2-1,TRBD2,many,TGTGCCAGCAGTTACTCGGTCTTAGCGGGGGGGCTGAATGAGCAGTTCTTC,CASSYSVLAGGLNEQFF
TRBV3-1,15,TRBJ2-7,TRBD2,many,TGTGCCAGCAGCCAAGACTTAGCGGGGGATTACGAGCAGTACTTC,CASSQDLAGDYEQYF
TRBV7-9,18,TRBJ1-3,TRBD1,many,TGTGCCAGCAGTGATCGAGGGACAGTTCGGTTTGTCGGAAACACCATATATTTT,CASSDRGTVRFVGNTIYF
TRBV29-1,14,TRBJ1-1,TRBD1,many,TGCAGCGTTGAAGAGACAGGGGTTAACACTGAAGCTTTCTTT,CSVEETGVNTEAFF
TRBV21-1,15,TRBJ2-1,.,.,TGTGCCAGCAGCAAACAGGGGGCCTCCTACAATGAGCAGTTCTTC,CASSKQGASYNEQFF
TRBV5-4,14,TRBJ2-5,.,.,TGTGCCAGCAGCTTCGACACCTCCCAAGAGACCCAGTACTTC,CASSFDTSQETQYF
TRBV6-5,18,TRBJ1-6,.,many,TGTGCCAGCAGTTCCTGGGACGCCTTAAACTCCTATAATTCACCCCTCCACTTT,CASSSWDALNSYNSPLHF
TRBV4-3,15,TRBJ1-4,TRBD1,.,TGCGCCAGCAGCCAGTCGACAGGGGGGTACGAAAAACTGTTTTTT,CASSQSTGGYEKLFF
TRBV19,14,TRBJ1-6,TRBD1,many,TGTGCCAGTAGGGACAGGGGTGATAATTCACCCCTCCACTTT,CASRDRGDNSPLHF
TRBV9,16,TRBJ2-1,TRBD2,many,TGTGCCAGCAGCGAGGAGCGGGGGGCCACCTACAATGAGCAGTTCTTC,CASSEERGATYNEQFF
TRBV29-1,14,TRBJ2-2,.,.,TGCAGCGTTGAGACGACTTCAAACACCGGGGAGCTGTTTTTT,CSVETTSNTGELFF
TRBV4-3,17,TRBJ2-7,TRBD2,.,TGCGCCAGCAGCCAAGAAAGCTTTACTAGCGGGAACTACGAGCAGTACTTC,CASSQESFTSGNYEQYF
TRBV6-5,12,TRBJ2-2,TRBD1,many,TGTGCCACCCGACAGGGGCCTTGGGAGCTGTTTTTT,CATRQGPWELFF
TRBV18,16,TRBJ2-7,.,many,TGTGCCAGCTCACCGGGCATTTCAACGGGAAAGTACGAGCAGTACTTC,CASSPGISTGKYEQYF
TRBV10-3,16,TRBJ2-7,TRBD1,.,TGTGCCATCAGGCCCCCGGGACAGGGGAGAGGCTACGAGCAGTACTTC,CAIRPPGQGRGYEQYF
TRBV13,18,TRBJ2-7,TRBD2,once,TGTGCCAGCAGCTTCCCCCCCCGAGGACTAGCGGGATCCTACGAGCAGTACTTC,CASSFPPRGLAGSYEQYF
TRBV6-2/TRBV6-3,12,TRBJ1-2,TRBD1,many,TGTGCCAGCAGTATGGGACAGGCTGGCTACACCTTC,CASSMGQAGYTF
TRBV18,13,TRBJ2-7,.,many,TGTGCCAGCTCACGAGGGATCACCTACGAGCAGTACTTC,CASSRGITYEQYF